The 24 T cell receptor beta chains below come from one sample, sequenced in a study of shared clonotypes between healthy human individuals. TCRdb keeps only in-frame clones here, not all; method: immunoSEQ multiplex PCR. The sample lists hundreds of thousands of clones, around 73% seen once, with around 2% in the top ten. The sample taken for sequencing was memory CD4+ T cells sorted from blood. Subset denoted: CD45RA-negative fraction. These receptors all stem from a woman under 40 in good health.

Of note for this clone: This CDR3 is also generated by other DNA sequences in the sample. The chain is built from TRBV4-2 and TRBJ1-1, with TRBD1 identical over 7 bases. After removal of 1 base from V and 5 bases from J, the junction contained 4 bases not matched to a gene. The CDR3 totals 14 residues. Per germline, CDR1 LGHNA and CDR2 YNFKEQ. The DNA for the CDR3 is TGTGCCAGCAGCCAAGCAGGGGGGGGGACTGAAGCTTTCTTT. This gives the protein CASSQAGGGTEAFF.

CDR3 sequence (DNA): TGTGCCAGCAGCTTAGACGGAAACACTGAAGCTTTCTTT. It codes for CASSLDGNTEAFF. The genes are TRBV11-1 and TRBJ1-1, with D unresolved. V shed 1 base and J shed 2 bases, with 5 bases lying between them. This CDR3 region has 13 residues. The germline V gene encodes CDR1 SGHAT and CDR2 FQDESV (reference sequence).

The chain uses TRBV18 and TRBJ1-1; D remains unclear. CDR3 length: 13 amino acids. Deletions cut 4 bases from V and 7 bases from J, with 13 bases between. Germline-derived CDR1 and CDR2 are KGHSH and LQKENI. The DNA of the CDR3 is TGTGCCAGCTCACGCCCCGGGAGCGGTGAAGCTTTCTTT. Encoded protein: CASSRPGSGEAFF.

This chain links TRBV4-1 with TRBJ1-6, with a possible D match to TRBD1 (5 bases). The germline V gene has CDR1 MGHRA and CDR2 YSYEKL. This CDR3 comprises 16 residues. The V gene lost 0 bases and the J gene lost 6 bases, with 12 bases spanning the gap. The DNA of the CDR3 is TGCGCCAGCAGCCAAGATTTCACAGGCTTTAATTCACCCCTCCACTTT. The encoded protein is CASSQDFTGFNSPLHF.

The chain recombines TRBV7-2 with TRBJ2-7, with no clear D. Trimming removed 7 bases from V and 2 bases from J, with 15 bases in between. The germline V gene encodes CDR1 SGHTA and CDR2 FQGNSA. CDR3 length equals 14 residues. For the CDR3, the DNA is TGTGCCAGCACCAAAATTTGGTTTACCTACGAGCAGTACTTC. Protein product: CASTKIWFTYEQYF.

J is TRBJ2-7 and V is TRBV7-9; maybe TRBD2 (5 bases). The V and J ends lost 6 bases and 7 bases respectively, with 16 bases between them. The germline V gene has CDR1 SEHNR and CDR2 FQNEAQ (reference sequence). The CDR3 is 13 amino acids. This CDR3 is CASSIRTDSEQYF. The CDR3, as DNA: TGTGCCAGCAGTATCAGGACGGACTCGGAGCAGTACTTC.

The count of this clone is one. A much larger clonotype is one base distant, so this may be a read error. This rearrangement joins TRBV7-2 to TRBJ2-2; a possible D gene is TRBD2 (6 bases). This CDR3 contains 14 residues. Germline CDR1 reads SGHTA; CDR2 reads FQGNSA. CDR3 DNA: TGTGCCAGCAGCCCTTTTAGCGGCACCAGGGAGCTGTTTTTT. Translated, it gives CASSPFSGTRELFF.

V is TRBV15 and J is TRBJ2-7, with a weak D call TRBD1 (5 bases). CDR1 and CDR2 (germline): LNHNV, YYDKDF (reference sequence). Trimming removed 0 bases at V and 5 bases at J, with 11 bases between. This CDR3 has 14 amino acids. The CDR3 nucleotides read TGTGCCACCAGCAGAGACAGGGTGATCCACGAGCAGTACTTC. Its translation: CATSRDRVIHEQYF.

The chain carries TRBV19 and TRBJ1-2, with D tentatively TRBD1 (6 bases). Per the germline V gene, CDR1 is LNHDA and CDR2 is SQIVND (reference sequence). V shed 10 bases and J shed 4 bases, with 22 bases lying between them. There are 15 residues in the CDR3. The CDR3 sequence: CATKAETGDIYGYTF. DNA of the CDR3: TGTGCCACAAAGGCGGAGACAGGAGATATCTATGGCTACACCTTC.

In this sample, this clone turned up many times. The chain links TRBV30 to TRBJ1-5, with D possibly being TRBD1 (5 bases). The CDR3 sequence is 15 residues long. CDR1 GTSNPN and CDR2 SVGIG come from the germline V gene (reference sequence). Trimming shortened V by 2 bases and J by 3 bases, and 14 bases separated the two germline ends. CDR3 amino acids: CAWSSGGGLNQPQHF. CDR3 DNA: TGTGCCTGGAGTTCTGGGGGGGGTCTCAATCAGCCCCAGCATTTT.

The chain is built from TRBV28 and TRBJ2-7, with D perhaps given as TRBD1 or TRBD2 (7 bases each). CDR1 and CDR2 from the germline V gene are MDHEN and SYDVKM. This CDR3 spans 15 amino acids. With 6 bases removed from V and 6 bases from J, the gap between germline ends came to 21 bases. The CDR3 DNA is TGTGCCAGCAGCCTAGGGACAGATTGGGGGGGCGAGCAGTACTTC. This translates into CASSLGTDWGGEQYF.

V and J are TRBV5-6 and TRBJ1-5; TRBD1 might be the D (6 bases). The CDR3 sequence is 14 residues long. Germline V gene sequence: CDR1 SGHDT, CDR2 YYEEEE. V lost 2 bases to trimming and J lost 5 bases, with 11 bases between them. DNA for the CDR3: TGTGCCAGCAGCTTAGAGGGGGATTATCAGCCCCAGCATTTT. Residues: CASSLEGDYQPQHF.

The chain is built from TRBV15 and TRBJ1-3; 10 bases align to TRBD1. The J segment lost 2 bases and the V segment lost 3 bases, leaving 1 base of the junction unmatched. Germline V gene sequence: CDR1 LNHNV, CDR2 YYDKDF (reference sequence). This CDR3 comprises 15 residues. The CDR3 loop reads CATSSGTGAGNTIYF. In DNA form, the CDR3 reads TGTGCCACCAGCAGCGGGACAGGGGCTGGAAACACCATATATTTT.

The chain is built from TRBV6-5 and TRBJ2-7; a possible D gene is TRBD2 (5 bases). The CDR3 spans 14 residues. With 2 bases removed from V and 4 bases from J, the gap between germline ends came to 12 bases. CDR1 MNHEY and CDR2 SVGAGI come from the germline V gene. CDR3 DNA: TGTGCCAGCAGTTACACCCACGGGGATTACGAGCAGTACTTC. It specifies CASSYTHGDYEQYF.

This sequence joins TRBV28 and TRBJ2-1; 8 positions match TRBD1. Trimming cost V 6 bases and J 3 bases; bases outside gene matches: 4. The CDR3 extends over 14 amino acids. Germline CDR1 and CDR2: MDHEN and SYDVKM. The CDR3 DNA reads TGTGCCAGCAGCTACAGGGGGATCTACAATGAGCAGTTCTTC. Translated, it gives CASSYRGIYNEQFF. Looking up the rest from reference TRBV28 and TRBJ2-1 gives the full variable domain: DVKVTQSSRYLVKRTGEKVFLECVQDMDHENMFWYRQDPGLGLRLIYFSYDVKMKEKGDIPEGYSVSREKKERFSLILESASTNQTSMYLCASSYRGIYNEQFFGPGTRLTVL.

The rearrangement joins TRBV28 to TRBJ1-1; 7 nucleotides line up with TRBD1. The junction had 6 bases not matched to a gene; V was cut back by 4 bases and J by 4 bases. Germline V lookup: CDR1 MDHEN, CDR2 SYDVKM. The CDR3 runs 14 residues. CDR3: CASSSLQGRTEAFF. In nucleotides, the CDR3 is TGTGCCAGCAGTTCCTTACAGGGGCGCACTGAAGCTTTCTTT.

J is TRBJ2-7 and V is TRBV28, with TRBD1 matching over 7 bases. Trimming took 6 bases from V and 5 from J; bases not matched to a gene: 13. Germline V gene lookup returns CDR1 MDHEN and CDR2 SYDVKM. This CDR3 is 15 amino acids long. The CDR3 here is CASRTRTGLKHEQYF. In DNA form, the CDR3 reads TGTGCCAGCAGAACCAGGACAGGCCTAAAGCACGAGCAGTACTTC.

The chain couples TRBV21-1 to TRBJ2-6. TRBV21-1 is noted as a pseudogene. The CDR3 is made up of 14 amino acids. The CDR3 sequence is CASTDTSGANVLTF. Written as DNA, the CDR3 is TGTGCCAGCACCGATACCTCTGGGGCCAACGTCCTGACTTTC.

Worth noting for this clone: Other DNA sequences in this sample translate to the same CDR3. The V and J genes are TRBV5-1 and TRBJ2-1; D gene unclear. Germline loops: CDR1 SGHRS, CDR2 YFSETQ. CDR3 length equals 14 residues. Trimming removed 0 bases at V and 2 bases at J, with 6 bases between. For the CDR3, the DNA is TGCGCCAGCAGCTTGGGTTCGGCCTACAATGAGCAGTTCTTC. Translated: CASSLGSAYNEQFF.

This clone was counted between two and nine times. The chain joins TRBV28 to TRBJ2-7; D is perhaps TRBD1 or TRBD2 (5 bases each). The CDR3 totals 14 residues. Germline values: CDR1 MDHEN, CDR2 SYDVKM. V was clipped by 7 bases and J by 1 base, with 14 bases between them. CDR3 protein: CASKFAGASYEQYF. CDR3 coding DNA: TGTGCCAGCAAGTTCGCCGGGGCTTCCTACGAGCAGTACTTC. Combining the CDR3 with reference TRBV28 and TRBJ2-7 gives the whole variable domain DVKVTQSSRYLVKRTGEKVFLECVQDMDHENMFWYRQDPGLGLRLIYFSYDVKMKEKGDIPEGYSVSREKKERFSLILESASTNQTSMYLCASKFAGASYEQYFGPGTRLTVT.

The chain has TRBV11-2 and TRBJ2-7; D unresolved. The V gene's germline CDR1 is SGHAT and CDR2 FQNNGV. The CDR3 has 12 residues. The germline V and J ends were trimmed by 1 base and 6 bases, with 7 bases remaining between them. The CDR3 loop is CASSLVQSEQYF. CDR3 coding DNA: TGTGCCAGCAGCTTAGTGCAGAGCGAGCAGTACTTC.

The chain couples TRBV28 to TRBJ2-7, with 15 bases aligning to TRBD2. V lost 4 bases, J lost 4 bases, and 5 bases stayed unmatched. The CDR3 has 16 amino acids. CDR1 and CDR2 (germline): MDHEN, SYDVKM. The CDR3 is CASSSAGTSGRYEQYF. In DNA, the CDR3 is TGTGCCAGCAGTTCAGCCGGGACTAGCGGGAGGTACGAGCAGTACTTC.

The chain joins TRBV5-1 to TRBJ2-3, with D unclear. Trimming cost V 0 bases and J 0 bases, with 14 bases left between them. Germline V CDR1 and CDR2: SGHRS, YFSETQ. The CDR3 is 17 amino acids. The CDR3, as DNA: TGCGCCAGCAGCTTGGCTCCAACTTCTTCTAGCACAGATACGCAGTATTTT. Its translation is CASSLAPTSSSTDTQYF.

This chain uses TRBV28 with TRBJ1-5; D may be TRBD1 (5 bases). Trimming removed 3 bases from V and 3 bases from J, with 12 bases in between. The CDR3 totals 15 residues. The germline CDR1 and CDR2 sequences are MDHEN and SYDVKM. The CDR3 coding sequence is TGTGCCAGCAGTTTGGGAGGGGCCTTCAATCAGCCCCAGCATTTT. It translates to CASSLGGAFNQPQHF.